Following are 32 T cell receptor beta chains from one sample sequenced in a study of naive and memory T cell subsets. Study-level points and caveats: Especially in CD8 cells, naive repertoires contained a few larger clonotypes, possibly CD45RA-re-expressing memory cells.

An equimolar mix of two oligonucleotides served as the beta constant-region primer for TRBC1 and TRBC2. Ligated cDNA was amplified by four rounds of PCR with nested alpha and beta constant-region primers and SP2. TCRdb reprocessed the UMI-ligation and nested PCR reads with MiXCR, giving one entry per CDR3 protein. The repertoire holds roughly 92,000 distinct CDR3 sequences, approximately 10% seen once, with around 0.13% in the top ten. Antigens of these TCRs are unknown. Sequencing was carried out using naive CD4+ T cells from blood. The receptors here all came from a human donor in good health.

This chain joins TRBV29-1 and TRBJ2-3; TRBD1 matches at 9 bases. The trim removed 4 bases at V and 6 bases at J, leaving 8 bases unmatched. This CDR3 region has 14 residues. Germline V CDR1 and CDR2: SQVTM, ANQGSEA. The CDR3 sequence: CSVVDRGWGDTQYF. Written as DNA, the CDR3 is TGCAGCGTTGTAGACAGGGGGTGGGGGGATACGCAGTATTTT.

The rearrangement joins TRBV29-1 to TRBJ2-3; TRBD2 agrees at 10 bases. Germline lookup yields CDR1 SQVTM and CDR2 ANQGSEA. J lost 0 bases, V lost 7 bases, and 7 bases had no gene match. This CDR3 spans 15 amino acids. CDR3 sequence: CSGSGGDHSTDTQYF. CDR3 in DNA: TGCAGCGGCAGCGGGGGGGACCATAGCACAGATACGCAGTATTTT.

This clonotype was found many times. This chain connects TRBV19 to TRBJ1-2; 9 bases are shared with TRBD1. Germline lookup yields CDR1 LNHDA and CDR2 SQIVND (reference sequence). The CDR3 sequence is 14 residues long. The V and J ends lost 7 bases and 5 bases, in that order; junction bases with no gene match: 8. The CDR3 sequence is CASNLGTGWYGYTF. CDR3 DNA sequence: TGTGCCAGTAACCTAGGGACAGGGTGGTATGGCTACACCTTC. The variable domain in full, with the rest retrieved from reference TRBV19 and TRBJ1-2, is DGGITQSPKYLFRKEGQNVTLSCEQNLNHDAMYWYRQDPGQGLRLIYYSQIVNDFQKGDIAEGYSVSREKKESFPLTVTSAQKNPTAFYLCASNLGTGWYGYTFGSGTRLTVV.

Regarding this clonotype: A much bigger clone sits one base away, suggesting this may be a read error. Because it lacks the conserved phenylalanine or tryptophan at the end, this CDR3 is likely a read error. This chain links TRBV6-2 or TRBV6-3 with TRBJ2-2; 10 bases are shared with TRBD2. Germline V gene sequence: CDR1 MNHEY, CDR2 SVGEGT. V was pared by 0 bases and J by 7 bases, with 8 bases of the junction left unmatched. This CDR3 is 17 amino acids long. CDR3 loop: CASSYSISGRAGGELFV. The CDR3 DNA reads TGTGCCAGCAGTTACTCGATCAGCGGGAGGGCCGGCGGGGAGCTGTTTGTT.

The V call is TRBV7-3, the J call TRBJ1-5, with D tentatively TRBD1 (6 bases). V was cut by 6 bases and J by 4 bases, with 16 bases left in between. This CDR3 comprises 15 residues. The germline CDR1 and CDR2 sequences are SGHTA and FQGTGA. The CDR3 DNA is TGTGCCAGCAGGTCGGCGGGGGACACAAATCAGCCCCAGCATTTT. This encodes CASRSAGDTNQPQHF.

The rearrangement joins TRBV6-2 or TRBV6-3 to TRBJ2-1; TRBD2 aligns across 9 bases. Germline-derived CDR1 and CDR2 are MNHEY and SVGEGT. This CDR3 contains 15 residues. The V segment lost 11 bases and the J segment 7 bases; nucleotides outside the gene matches: 15. The CDR3 reads CASWRAASGANEQFF. The DNA for the CDR3 is TGTGCCTCCTGGCGGGCCGCTAGCGGGGCTAATGAGCAGTTCTTC.

The chain combines TRBV6-2 or TRBV6-3 with TRBJ2-7; D remains unclear. CDR3 length equals 12 residues. With 5 bases removed from V and 3 bases from J, the gap between germline ends came to 8 bases. Germline V gene lookup returns CDR1 MNHEY and CDR2 SVGEGT. The CDR3 here is CASSPTLYEQYF. For the CDR3, the DNA is TGTGCCAGCAGTCCCACCCTCTACGAGCAGTACTTC.

The table lists this clonotype with many counts. The chain has TRBV12-3 or TRBV12-4 and TRBJ2-2; 7 bases align to TRBD1. V lost 5 bases and J lost 12; bases outside the gene matches: 9. The CDR3 spans 13 residues. CDR3 in DNA: TGTGCCAGCAGTCAGACAGGGACAGTGAAGCTGTTTTTT. It yields the protein CASSQTGTVKLFF.

This clonotype was seen at least ten times. This sequence joins TRBV2 and TRBJ2-3; no reliable D call. V lost 6 bases, J lost 2 bases, and 9 bases lay in between. The CDR3 runs to 13 residues. Germline loops: CDR1 SNHLY, CDR2 FYNNEI. The CDR3 here is CASRWEYTDTQYF. In DNA form, the CDR3 reads TGTGCCAGCAGATGGGAATACACAGATACGCAGTATTTT.

The chain uses TRBV6-5 and TRBJ2-5, with 9 bases matching TRBD2. Germline CDR1 is MNHEY and CDR2 is SVGAGI. This CDR3 contains 18 residues. The J segment lost 4 bases and the V segment lost 7 bases, leaving 19 bases of the junction unmatched. CDR3 residues: CASKGGPTALAGRETQYF. CDR3 nucleotide sequence: TGTGCCAGCAAGGGGGGCCCCACGGCGCTAGCGGGAAGAGAGACCCAGTACTTC.

In this sample, this clonotype turned up many times. V is TRBV7-2 and J is TRBJ2-3; D ambiguous. Germline V gives CDR1 SGHTA, CDR2 FQGNSA. This CDR3 comprises 15 residues. Trimming removed 5 bases at V and 2 bases at J, with 14 bases between. CDR3 protein: CASSPARSLTDTQYF. CDR3 nucleotides: TGTGCCAGCAGCCCCGCGCGGTCCCTCACAGATACGCAGTATTTT.

This clonotype was seen a handful of times. The rearrangement links TRBV20-1 to TRBJ1-2; possible D gene TRBD1, 6 bases. In germline, CDR1 is DFQATT, CDR2 SNEGSKA (reference sequence). V lost 7 bases to trimming and J lost 6 bases, with 18 bases between them. CDR3 length equals 13 residues. CDR3 coding DNA: TGCAGTGGAAGTGCTGGGGGCCGTGATGGCTACACCTTC. It yields the protein CSGSAGGRDGYTF.

J is TRBJ1-1 and V is TRBV5-1, with D perhaps TRBD1 (5 bases). Germline CDR1 reads SGHRS; CDR2 reads YFSETQ. The CDR3 consists of 14 residues. V was pared by 1 base and J by 6 bases, with 13 bases between. The CDR3 region is CASSLSPRGAEAFF. The CDR3 region has the DNA TGCGCCAGCAGCTTGAGTCCCCGGGGGGCTGAAGCTTTCTTT.

There are a few counts of this clonotype. The chain combines TRBV4-3 with TRBJ2-3; 8 nucleotides line up with TRBD2. Germline assignment: CDR1 LGHNA and CDR2 YSLEER. The CDR3 length is 18 residues. J lost 0 bases, V lost 0 bases, and 8 bases had no gene match. The CDR3 region is CASSQDRQLAGSTDTQYF. The CDR3 coding sequence is TGCGCCAGCAGCCAAGATAGGCAATTAGCGGGGAGCACAGATACGCAGTATTTT.

This clonotype was seen many times. CDR3 residues: CATAVEGESTSNTIYF. The CDR3, as DNA: TGTGCCACCGCCGTGGAGGGCGAATCGACATCGAACACCATATATTTT. The V call is TRBV6-5, the J call TRBJ1-3; D gene ambiguous. The CDR3 loop spans 16 amino acids. V shed 10 bases and J shed 7 bases, with 26 bases lying between them. Germline V gene lookup returns CDR1 MNHEY and CDR2 SVGAGI.

Ten or more counts support this clonotype. The J gene is TRBJ2-7, the V gene TRBV20-1; 7 bases map to TRBD2. Germline loops: CDR1 DFQATT, CDR2 SNEGSKA (reference sequence). V lost 6 bases and J lost 2; bases outside the gene matches: 4. This CDR3 has 12 residues. CDR3 in DNA: TGCAGTGCCGCTAGCGGAACCTACGAGCAGTACTTC. Translating gives CSAASGTYEQYF.

The table lists this clonotype with a few counts. The chain is built from TRBV12-3 or TRBV12-4 and TRBJ2-7; no clear D gene. Deletions cut 2 bases from V and 1 base from J, with 6 bases between. The CDR3 loop spans 13 amino acids. CDR3 DNA sequence: TGTGCCAGCAGTTTAAGGGCGTCCTACGAGCAGTACTTC. Its protein product is CASSLRASYEQYF.

This clonotype appeared many times. This rearrangement joins TRBV20-1 to TRBJ2-7, with 7 bases lining up with TRBD1. Germline lookup yields CDR1 DFQATT and CDR2 SNEGSKA (reference sequence). Trimming removed 4 bases from V and 1 base from J; junction bases left unmatched: 10. The CDR3 consists of 15 residues. The CDR3 DNA reads TGCAGTGCTACCTACTCCAGGGGGAAATCCTACGAGCAGTACTTC. It encodes CSATYSRGKSYEQYF.

This sequence joins TRBV12-3 or TRBV12-4 and TRBJ2-3, with 12 positions matching TRBD2. The CDR3 runs 17 residues. After removal of 5 bases from V and 7 bases from J, the junction contained 13 bases not matched to a gene. The CDR3 DNA reads TGTGCCAGCAGTGACCCACTAGCGGGAGGCCCACGGAATACGCAGTATTTT. Translated: CASSDPLAGGPRNTQYF.

The chain uses TRBV11-2 and TRBJ2-5, with 9 bases lining up with TRBD1. Germline trimming cut 6 bases from V and 3 bases from J; bases unmatched to any gene: 17. CDR1 and CDR2 (germline): SGHAT, FQNNGV. The CDR3 has 18 residues. CDR3 region: CASSPPPGQGSGKETQYF. The CDR3 bases are TGTGCCAGCAGTCCCCCGCCGGGACAGGGTAGCGGTAAAGAGACCCAGTACTTC.

There are a few counts of this clonotype. This chain uses TRBV20-1 with TRBJ1-2, with D hard to call. This CDR3 region has 10 residues. Trimming took 6 bases from V and 7 from J, leaving 9 bases between them. The V gene's germline CDR1 is DFQATT and CDR2 SNEGSKA (reference sequence). The CDR3 bases are TGCAGTGCATTGGACCGTGGCTACACCTTC. Its translation: CSALDRGYTF.

The chain joins TRBV6-6 to TRBJ1-3; D is possibly TRBD1 (5 bases). This CDR3 has 16 amino acids. CDR1 and CDR2 from the germline V gene are MNHNY and SVGAGI (reference sequence). Trimming removed 6 bases at V and 1 base at J, with 16 bases between. CDR3 residues: CASSPPGRASGNTIYF. The CDR3 nucleotides read TGTGCCAGCAGCCCGCCAGGCAGGGCGTCTGGAAACACCATATATTTT.

The chain employs TRBV20-1 and TRBJ1-3; D is undetermined. V lost 6 bases and J lost 0, with 6 bases in between. The CDR3 contains 12 residues. Germline assignment: CDR1 DFQATT and CDR2 SNEGSKA (reference sequence). CDR3 residues: CSALNSGNTIYF. Here the CDR3 DNA reads TGCAGTGCCCTTAACTCTGGAAACACCATATATTTT.

Ten or more counts support this clonotype. The chain carries TRBV11-2 and TRBJ2-3, with unresolved D. The germline V gene has CDR1 SGHAT and CDR2 FQNNGV. The V end lost 3 bases, the J end lost 4 bases, and 11 bases lay between the germline ends. The CDR3 totals 14 residues. The CDR3 loop reads CASSLNSMADTQYF. The CDR3 DNA follows: TGTGCCAGCAGCTTGAACTCTATGGCAGATACGCAGTATTTT.

This clonotype was picked up many times. This chain uses TRBV12-3 or TRBV12-4 with TRBJ2-7; D gene uncertain. The CDR3 is 12 amino acids. The V gene lost 6 bases and the J gene lost 5 bases, with 11 bases spanning the gap. CDR3 bases: TGTGCCAGCAGCCTTGGGTTTGACGAGCAGTACTTC. It codes for CASSLGFDEQYF.

This clonotype was observed a few times. The chain combines TRBV27 with TRBJ1-2; tentatively, D is TRBD1 (5 bases). With 5 bases removed from V and 0 bases from J, the gap between germline ends came to 10 bases. CDR1 and CDR2 (germline): MNHEY, SMNVEV (reference sequence). The CDR3 spans 14 residues. CDR3 region: CASSDVGPNYGYTF. As DNA, the CDR3 is TGTGCCAGCAGTGATGTGGGGCCTAACTATGGCTACACCTTC.

This clonotype was counted only a few times. The rearrangement uses TRBV13 and TRBJ2-3, with 7 bases fitting TRBD2. Germline-derived CDR1 and CDR2 are PRHDT and FYEKMQ (reference sequence). After removal of 1 base from V and 0 bases from J, the junction contained 7 bases not matched to a gene. CDR3 length: 17 residues. CDR3: CASSLVAGVASTDTQYF. The CDR3 DNA sequence: TGTGCCAGCAGCTTAGTTGCGGGAGTTGCCAGCACAGATACGCAGTATTTT.

The chain combines TRBV6-2 or TRBV6-3 with TRBJ2-4, with TRBD1 as a possible D gene (5 bases). CDR1 is MNHEY and CDR2 is SVGEGT in the germline V gene. V lost 2 bases and J lost 7, with 12 bases in between. The CDR3 length is 14 residues. The CDR3, as DNA: TGTGCCAGCAGTTACGGGGCAACTTTGAACATTCAGTACTTC. It codes for CASSYGATLNIQYF.

This clonotype was counted many times. The chain couples TRBV30 to TRBJ2-5; a possible D gene is TRBD2 (5 bases). The CDR3 length is 15 residues. Trimming took 5 bases from V and 1 from J, leaving 17 bases between them. Germline values: CDR1 GTSNPN, CDR2 SVGIG (reference sequence). The DNA of the CDR3 is TGTGCCTGGGCCACGCTCCACAGCGGCCAAGAGACCCAGTACTTC. This codes for CAWATLHSGQETQYF.

Many counts were recorded for this clonotype. This sequence joins TRBV18 and TRBJ2-3; D call uncertain. The CDR3 is 12 amino acids. Trimming left V 3 bases short and J 2 bases short, with 3 bases between. Germline V CDR1 and CDR2: KGHSH, LQKENI. The chain's CDR3 is CASSPTTDTQYF. DNA for the CDR3: TGTGCCAGCTCACCTACCACAGATACGCAGTATTTT.

This chain connects TRBV6-2 or TRBV6-3 to TRBJ1-5; D call uncertain. Germline V gives CDR1 MNHEY, CDR2 SVGEGT. V gave up 8 bases and J gave up 0 bases, with 14 bases separating them. This CDR3 contains 15 residues. CDR3 coding DNA: TGTGCCAGCGAACCGGCCAGGATTAGCAATCAGCCCCAGCATTTT. As protein: CASEPARISNQPQHF.

The genes are TRBV28 and TRBJ1-1, with D possibly being TRBD1 (5 bases). The CDR3 is made up of 14 amino acids. CDR1 is MDHEN, CDR2 SYDVKM, per germline. Trimming left V 10 bases short and J 4 bases short, with 19 bases between. This CDR3 is CATSVRGTVTEAFF. In nucleotides, the CDR3 is TGTGCCACCTCGGTTAGGGGTACGGTCACTGAAGCTTTCTTT.